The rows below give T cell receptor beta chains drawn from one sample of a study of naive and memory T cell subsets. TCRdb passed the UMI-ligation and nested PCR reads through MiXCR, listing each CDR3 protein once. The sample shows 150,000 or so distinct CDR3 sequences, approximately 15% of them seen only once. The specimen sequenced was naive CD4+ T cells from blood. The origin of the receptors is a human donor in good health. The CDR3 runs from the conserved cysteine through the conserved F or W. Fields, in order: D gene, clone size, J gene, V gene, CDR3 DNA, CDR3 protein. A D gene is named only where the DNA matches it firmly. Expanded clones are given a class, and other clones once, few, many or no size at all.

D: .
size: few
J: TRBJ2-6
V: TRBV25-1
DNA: TGTGCCAGCAGTGCCCCCATCGGACAGTCCGTCTCTGGGGCCAACGTCCTGACTTTC
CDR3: CASSAPIGQSVSGANVLTF

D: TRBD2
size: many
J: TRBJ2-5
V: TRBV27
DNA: TGTGCCAGCAGTTTAAGTCCTAGCGGGAGGGCCATGGAAGAGACCCAGTACTTC
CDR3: CASSLSPSGRAMEETQYF

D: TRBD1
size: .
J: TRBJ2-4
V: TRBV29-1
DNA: TGCAGCGCCCGCGACCGGGACAGGGGGAACATTCAGTACTTC
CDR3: CSARDRDRGNIQYF

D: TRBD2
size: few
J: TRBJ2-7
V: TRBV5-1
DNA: TGCGCCAGCAGCTCATGGCTAGCGGGAAACGATCTCGAGCAGTACTTC
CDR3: CASSSWLAGNDLEQYF

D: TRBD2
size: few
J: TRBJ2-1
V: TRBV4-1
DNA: TGCGCCAGCAGCCTAGCGGGCCCTCGGAGGGGCAATGAGCAGTTCTTC
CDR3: CASSLAGPRRGNEQFF

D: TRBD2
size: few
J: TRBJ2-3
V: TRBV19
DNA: TGTGCCAGTACCTCTCAGGCTAGCGGTGGGATCACAGATACGCAGTATTTT
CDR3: CASTSQASGGITDTQYF

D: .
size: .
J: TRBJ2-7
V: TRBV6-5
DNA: TGTGCCAGCAGACTCCAGTTTGAGGCCGGCGGGCAGTACTTC
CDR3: CASRLQFEAGGQYF

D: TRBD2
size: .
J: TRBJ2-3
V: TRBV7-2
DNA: TGTGCCAGCAGCTTACGCCTAGCGGGGTACACAGATACGCAGTATTTT
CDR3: CASSLRLAGYTDTQYF

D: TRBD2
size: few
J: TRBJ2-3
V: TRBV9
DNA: TGTGCCAGCAGCGAGGGGGTAGCGGGAGGCATAACTAGCACAGATACGCAGTATTTT
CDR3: CASSEGVAGGITSTDTQYF

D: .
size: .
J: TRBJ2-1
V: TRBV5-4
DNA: TGTGCCAGCAGCTTGTGGAGGGAGTACAATGAGCAGTTCTTC
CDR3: CASSLWREYNEQFF

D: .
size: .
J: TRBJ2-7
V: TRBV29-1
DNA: TGCAGCGTTGCCTCCTACGAGCAGTACTTC
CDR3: CSVASYEQYF

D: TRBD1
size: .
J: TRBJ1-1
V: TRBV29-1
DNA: TGCAGCGTGGCGACAGGGCGCACTGAAGCTTTCTTT
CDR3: CSVATGRTEAFF

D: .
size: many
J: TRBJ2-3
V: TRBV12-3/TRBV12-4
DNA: TGTGCCAGCAGTTTAGGGCTGCCCCTGAAGCAGTATTTT
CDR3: CASSLGLPLKQYF

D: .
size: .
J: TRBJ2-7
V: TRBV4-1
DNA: TGCGCCAGCAGCCACCAAGTCGGGGAGCAGTACTTC
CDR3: CASSHQVGEQYF

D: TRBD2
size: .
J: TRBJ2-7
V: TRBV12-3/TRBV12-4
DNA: TGTGCCAGCAGTCCGATACTAGCGGGGGCCTACCAGTACTTC
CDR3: CASSPILAGAYQYF

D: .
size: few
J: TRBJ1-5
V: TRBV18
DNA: TGTGCCAGCTCACCGGACGGTAGCAATCAGCCCCAGCATTTT
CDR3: CASSPDGSNQPQHF

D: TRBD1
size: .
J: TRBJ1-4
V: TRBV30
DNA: TGTGCCTGGACCGATTTGGACAGGGAACTGTTTTTT
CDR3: CAWTDLDRELFF

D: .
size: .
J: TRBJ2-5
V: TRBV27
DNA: TGTGCCAGCACCCTCAGGTCCCAGTACTTC
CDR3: CASTLRSQYF

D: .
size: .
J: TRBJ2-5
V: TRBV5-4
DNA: TGTGCCAGCAGCTTGCAGGGTCTCAGAGAGACCCAGTACTTC
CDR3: CASSLQGLRETQYF

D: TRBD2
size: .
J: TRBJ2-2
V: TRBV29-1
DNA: TGCAGCGTCGAGGGACTAGCGGCGAACACCGGGGAGCTGTTTTTT
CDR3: CSVEGLAANTGELFF

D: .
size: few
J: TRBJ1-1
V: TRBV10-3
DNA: TGTGCCATCAGTGAGTCTGTACGGGGCGCGTACACTGAAGCTTTCTTT
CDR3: CAISESVRGAYTEAFF

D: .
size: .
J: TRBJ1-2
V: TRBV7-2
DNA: TGTGCCAGCAGCTTAGAGTTCTATGGCTACACCTTC
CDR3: CASSLEFYGYTF

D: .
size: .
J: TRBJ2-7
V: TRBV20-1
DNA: TGCAGTGCTAGAGATTGGCAGAGCTCCTACGAGCAGTACTTC
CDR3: CSARDWQSSYEQYF

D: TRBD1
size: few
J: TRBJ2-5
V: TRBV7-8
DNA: TGTGCCAGCAGCTTAGTAGGGACAGGGGGCCGCAGGACCCAGTACTTC
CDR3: CASSLVGTGGRRTQYF